This is a list of T cell receptor beta chains from one sample in a study of PD-1 blockade in classical Hodgkin lymphoma. Assay: immunoSEQ multiplex PCR; the TCRdb copy retains only in-frame clones and omits some. Found here are 4,000 to 6,000 clones, around 66% of them singletons; the top ten hold 61%. Here the sequenced sample was peripheral blood mononuclear cells (PBMCs), taken before the second cycle of nivolumab. These receptors all stem from a human donor with classical Hodgkin lymphoma. Each CDR3 is given with its conserved first and last residue. Fields, in order: clone size, J gene, V gene, D gene, CDR3 DNA, CDR3 protein. A D gene is named only where the DNA matches it firmly. Clone size is not always given. Where it is, it says once, few, many or a class for expanded clones.

abundance: -
j_gene: TRBJ1-5
v_gene: TRBV9
d_gene: -
CDR3nt: TGTGCCAGCAGCCAACGGGGCGGGAGTCAGCCCCAGCATTTT
CDR3aa: CASSQRGGSQPQHF

abundance: -
j_gene: TRBJ2-7
v_gene: TRBV15
d_gene: TRBD1
CDR3nt: TGTGCCACCAGCAGGGTCCCGGGACAGGGATCCTACGAGCAGTACTTC
CDR3aa: CATSRVPGQGSYEQYF

abundance: medium-sized
j_gene: TRBJ2-2
v_gene: TRBV30
d_gene: -
CDR3nt: TGTGCCTGGAGCGGGAATGGGGAGCTGTTTTTT
CDR3aa: CAWSGNGELFF

abundance: -
j_gene: TRBJ1-3
v_gene: TRBV5-5
d_gene: TRBD1
CDR3nt: TGTGCCAGCAGTTTGGGACAGTCCTCGAGCTCTGGAAACACCATATATTTT
CDR3aa: CASSLGQSSSSGNTIYF

abundance: -
j_gene: TRBJ1-3
v_gene: TRBV5-1
d_gene: TRBD1
CDR3nt: TGCGCCAGCAGCTTGGAGGGACAGGGGGCGGAAAACACCATATATTTT
CDR3aa: CASSLEGQGAENTIYF

abundance: few
j_gene: TRBJ1-2
v_gene: TRBV6-6
d_gene: -
CDR3nt: TGTGCCAGCAGTTACTCGGCTAACTCTAACTATGGCTACACCTTC
CDR3aa: CASSYSANSNYGYTF

abundance: -
j_gene: TRBJ1-1
v_gene: TRBV5-5
d_gene: TRBD1
CDR3nt: TGTGCCAGCAGCACAGGGACAGTGAACACTGAAGCTTTCTTT
CDR3aa: CASSTGTVNTEAFF

abundance: -
j_gene: TRBJ2-2
v_gene: TRBV29-1
d_gene: -
CDR3nt: TGCAGCGTTGGACTAGGACACCTGAACACCGGGGAGCTGTTTTTT
CDR3aa: CSVGLGHLNTGELFF

abundance: -
j_gene: TRBJ1-2
v_gene: TRBV7-2
d_gene: -
CDR3nt: TGTGCCAGCAGCTTAGGGGTTGGGGCAGGTTGGGACATATATGGCTACACCTTC
CDR3aa: CASSLGVGAGWDIYGYTF

abundance: -
j_gene: TRBJ1-2
v_gene: TRBV19
d_gene: TRBD1
CDR3nt: TGTGCCGGACGGACAGGGGGCGCGGGTGGCTACACCTTC
CDR3aa: CAGRTGGAGGYTF

abundance: few
j_gene: TRBJ1-6
v_gene: TRBV7-2
d_gene: -
CDR3nt: TGTGCCAGCAGCCCTAGAGGGGTCTCACCCCTCCACTTT
CDR3aa: CASSPRGVSPLHF

abundance: -
j_gene: TRBJ1-1
v_gene: TRBV5-5
d_gene: -
CDR3nt: TGTGCCAGCGGAACAGGGAACACTGAAGCTTTCTTT
CDR3aa: CASGTGNTEAFF

abundance: -
j_gene: TRBJ2-1
v_gene: TRBV7-2
d_gene: TRBD2
CDR3nt: TGTGCCAGCAGCTTGACTAGCGGGGCCCATGAGCAGTTCTTC
CDR3aa: CASSLTSGAHEQFF

abundance: -
j_gene: TRBJ1-1
v_gene: TRBV13
d_gene: -
CDR3nt: TGTGCCAGCAGCTTAGGGGGGGACACTGAAGCTTTCTTT
CDR3aa: CASSLGGDTEAFF

abundance: medium-sized
j_gene: TRBJ2-1
v_gene: TRBV2
d_gene: -
CDR3nt: TGTGCCAGCAGTGATGGCAGGGTTGCTCCCGGCGAGCAGTTCTTC
CDR3aa: CASSDGRVAPGEQFF

abundance: -
j_gene: TRBJ1-1
v_gene: TRBV9
d_gene: -
CDR3nt: TGTGCCAGCAGCGTATCCGGGACAATGAACACTGAAGCTTTCTTT
CDR3aa: CASSVSGTMNTEAFF

abundance: medium-sized
j_gene: TRBJ2-2
v_gene: TRBV30
d_gene: -
CDR3nt: TGTGCCTGGAACGGGGGCCTGAACACCGGGGAGCTGTTTTTT
CDR3aa: CAWNGGLNTGELFF

abundance: -
j_gene: TRBJ2-1
v_gene: TRBV6-1
d_gene: -
CDR3nt: TGTGCCAGCACCTCAGTGGGGGAGCAGTTCTTC
CDR3aa: CASTSVGEQFF

abundance: medium-sized
j_gene: TRBJ1-2
v_gene: TRBV7-9
d_gene: -
CDR3nt: TGTGCCAGCAGCTTAGAAGGAGGAGCCGGAGGCTACACCTTC
CDR3aa: CASSLEGGAGGYTF